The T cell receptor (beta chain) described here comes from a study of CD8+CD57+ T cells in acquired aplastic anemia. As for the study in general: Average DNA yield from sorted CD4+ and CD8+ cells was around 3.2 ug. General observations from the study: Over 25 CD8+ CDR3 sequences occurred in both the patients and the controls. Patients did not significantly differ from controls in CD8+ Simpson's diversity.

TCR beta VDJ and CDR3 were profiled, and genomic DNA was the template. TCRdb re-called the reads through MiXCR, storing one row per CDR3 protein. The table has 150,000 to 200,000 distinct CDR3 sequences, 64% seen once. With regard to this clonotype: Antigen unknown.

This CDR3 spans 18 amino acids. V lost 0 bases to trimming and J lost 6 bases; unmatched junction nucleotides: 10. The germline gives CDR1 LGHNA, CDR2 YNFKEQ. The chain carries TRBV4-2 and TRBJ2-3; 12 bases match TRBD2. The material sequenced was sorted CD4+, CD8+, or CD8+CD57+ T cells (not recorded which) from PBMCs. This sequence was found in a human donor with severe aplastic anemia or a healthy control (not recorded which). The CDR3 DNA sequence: TGTGCCAGCAGCCAAGATTTTTGGGGTACTAGCGGGAGGGATACGCAGTATTTT. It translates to CASSQDFWGTSGRDTQYF.